The rows below give T cell receptor beta chains drawn from one sample of a study of shared clonotypes between healthy human individuals. TCRdb's table, derived via immunoSEQ multiplex PCR, lists solely in-frame clones and lacks some. The table has under 2.5 million clones, under 95% seen once. Sample: naive CD4+ T cells from PBMCs. The receptors were sampled from a man in his late teens or twenties in good health. Some clones in this sample may be carry-over from other donors' samples. Each CDR3 is given without its conserved first and last residue. The size entry is marked missing in some rows and otherwise reads once, few, many or a size class.

NA 11 TRBV7-3 ASSLYPQETQY
NA 12 TRBV5-4 ASSKGQGYYEQY
NA 11 TRBV5-1 ASSLQGAETQY
few 13 TRBV5-1 ASSLVSSSYNEQF
NA 12 TRBV5-1 ASSVGTGNTEAF
once 9 TRBV28 ASRESYEQY
NA 13 TRBV12-1 ASSFFAGINDEQY
NA 13 TRBV5-1 ASSFLGGDAYEQY
few 10 TRBV5-6 ASSAPSQPQH
NA 13 TRBV27 ASRTGTSGIGEQF
NA 11 TRBV7-2 ASSVQGELAAF
NA 7 TRBV6-1 ATQDTQY
NA 15 TRBV7-9 ASSPPLKKRSSYEQY
NA 13 TRBV6-6 ASRMDGPANYGYT
NA 14 TRBV5-1 ASSRGLTGGNEKLF
NA 13 TRBV4-1 ASSHPPSRTDGYT
NA 9 TRBV25-1 ASKGGNEQF
once 12 TRBV28 ASSLITLNTEAF
NA 11 TRBV19 ASTDRGRAEAF
NA 12 TRBV2 ASSEFISNEKLF
NA 12 TRBV9 ASSVGGTIIEQF
NA 13 TRBV18 ASSPTVNSNQPQH
NA 9 TRBV4-2 ASSQGSEQY
NA 11 TRBV14 ASSLLATDTQY
few 12 TRBV5-1 ASSLGGGSYEQY
once 12 TRBV10-1 ASRGGQGHGEQF
NA 12 TRBV27 ASSLLPGNTEAF
NA 12 TRBV4-2 ASSRGSGAGELF
NA 12 TRBV5-4 ASSFGTGQETQY
NA 13 TRBV9 ASSEGPTVSYEQY
NA 14 TRBV5-4 ASSSTSGRAYGELF
NA 11 TRBV19 ASKARGTEKLF
once 13 TRBV5-1 ASSFDWTGPYEQY
NA 13 TRBV6-1 ASSTRPGEVEKLF
NA 15 TRBV4-2 ASSQASGVAVSYEQY
NA 11 TRBV5-8 ASSKYEQETQY
NA 12 TRBV19 ASSIHRGNQPQH
NA 15 TRBV6-1 ASSEQGIFTTNEKLF
NA 12 TRBV27 ASSLQNGADTQY
NA 11 TRBV5-4 ASSLDPIYEQY
NA 14 TRBV28 ASSSTWSRGGNTIY
NA 14 TRBV4-1 ASSPTQGSSYNEQF
NA 13 TRBV19 ASSIPASGDYEQY
NA 14 TRBV19 ASSPRQGAADTEAF
NA 13 TRBV2 ASTGQGRITGELF
NA 13 TRBV2 ASRPDRGFGYGYT
NA 11 TRBV5-5 ASDGEVSYEQY
NA 13 TRBV7-9 ASTAGVLSGNTIY
NA 13 TRBV6-6 ASSRTSGRDNEQF
few 10 TRBV7-9 ASSLVYNEQF
NA 15 TRBV27 ASSLRTSGRGDYEQY
NA 11 TRBV7-9 ASSLTWHYGYT
NA 11 TRBV6-1 ASSPQGSGEAF
NA 14 TRBV7-9 ASNRRDRTGGNEQF
once 12 TRBV7-9 ASSLGLSNEKLF
NA 12 TRBV6-5 ASRRGGFTYEQY
NA 13 TRBV6-6 ASRRGGGTNNEQF